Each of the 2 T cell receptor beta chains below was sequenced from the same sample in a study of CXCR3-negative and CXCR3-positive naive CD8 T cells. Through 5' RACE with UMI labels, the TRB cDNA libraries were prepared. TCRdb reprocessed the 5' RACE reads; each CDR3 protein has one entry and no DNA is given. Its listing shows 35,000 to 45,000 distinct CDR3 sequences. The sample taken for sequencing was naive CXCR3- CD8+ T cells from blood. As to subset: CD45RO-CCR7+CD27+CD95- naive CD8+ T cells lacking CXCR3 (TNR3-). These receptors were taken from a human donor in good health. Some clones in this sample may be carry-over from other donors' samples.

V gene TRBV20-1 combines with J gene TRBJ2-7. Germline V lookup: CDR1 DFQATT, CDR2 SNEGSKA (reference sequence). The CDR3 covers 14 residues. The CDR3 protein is CSARDVRSDYEQYF.

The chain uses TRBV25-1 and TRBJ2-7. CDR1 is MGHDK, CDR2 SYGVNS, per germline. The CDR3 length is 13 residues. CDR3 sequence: CASSARGTYEQYF.